The source of this TCR beta chain is a study of blood T cells in healthy people across ages. Germline values: CDR1 MDHEN, CDR2 SYDVKM. The CDR3 is made up of 15 amino acids. V shed 0 bases, J shed 9 bases, and the junction held 10 bases outside the gene matches. A second PCR of roughly 7 to 11 cycles used a sample-barcoded 5' primer and a J-beta primer mix. TCRdb re-called the 5' RACE reads through MiXCR, storing one row per CDR3 protein. This sample has over 750,000 distinct CDR3 sequences, with 20% to 25% found just once. This clonotype has just one count. The same specimen was also included in a second study, on T cells of mothers and their children. This second report adds: A few healthy Caucasian mothers, along with their six children, were the donors. In related and unrelated pairs alike, thymic selection shapes TCR recombination output, with inherited differences minor. The study found slightly higher but non-significant overlap in related versus unrelated mother-child pairs.

Sequenced sample: blood. The chain recombines TRBV28 with TRBJ1-2; 7 bases match TRBD1. The sequence was obtained from a boy between 10 and 17 years old in good health. The CDR3 DNA sequence: TGTGCCAGCAGTTTATGGTCGGGACAGCCGCTCAGCTACACCTTC. Protein product: CASSLWSGQPLSYTF.